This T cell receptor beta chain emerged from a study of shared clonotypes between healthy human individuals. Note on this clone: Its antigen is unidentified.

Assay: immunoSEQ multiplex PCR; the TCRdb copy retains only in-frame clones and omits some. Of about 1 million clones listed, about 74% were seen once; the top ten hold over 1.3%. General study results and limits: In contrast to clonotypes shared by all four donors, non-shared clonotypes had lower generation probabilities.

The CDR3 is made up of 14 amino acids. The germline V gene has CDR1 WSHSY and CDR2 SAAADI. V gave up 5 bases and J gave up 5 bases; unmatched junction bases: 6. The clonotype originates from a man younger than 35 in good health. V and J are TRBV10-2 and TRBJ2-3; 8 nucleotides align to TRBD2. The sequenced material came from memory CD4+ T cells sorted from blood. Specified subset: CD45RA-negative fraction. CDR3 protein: CASSPGTRRDTQYF. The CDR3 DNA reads TGCGCCAGCAGTCCCGGGACTAGAAGAGATACGCAGTATTTT.